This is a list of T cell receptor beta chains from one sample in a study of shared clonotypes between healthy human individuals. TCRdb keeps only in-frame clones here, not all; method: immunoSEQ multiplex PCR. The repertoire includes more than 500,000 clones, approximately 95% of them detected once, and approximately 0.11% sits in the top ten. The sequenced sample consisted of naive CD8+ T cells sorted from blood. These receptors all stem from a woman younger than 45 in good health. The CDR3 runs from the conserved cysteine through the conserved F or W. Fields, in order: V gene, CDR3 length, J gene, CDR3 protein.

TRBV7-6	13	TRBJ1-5	CASSSYSNQPQHF
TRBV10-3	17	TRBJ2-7	CAISESIAAEGTYEQYF
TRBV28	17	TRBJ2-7	CASSLDPRGLAGYEQYF
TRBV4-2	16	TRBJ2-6	CASSQDGGTGANVLTF
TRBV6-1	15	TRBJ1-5	CASSEGLGGNQPQHF
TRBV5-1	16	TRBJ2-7	CASSLVGLASRDEQYF
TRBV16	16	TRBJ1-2	CASSPRSMGLENGYTF
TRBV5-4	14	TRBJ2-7	CASHSPGLAYEQYF
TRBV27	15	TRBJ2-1	CASSFSGRTYNEQFF
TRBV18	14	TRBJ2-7	CASSPGSWIYEQYF
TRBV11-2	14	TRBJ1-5	CASSLGQGNQPQHF
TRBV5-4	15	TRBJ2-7	CASSATSGAGYEQYF
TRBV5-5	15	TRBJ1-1	CASSSSRWGNTEAFF
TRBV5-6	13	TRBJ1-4	CASSSSYNEKLFF
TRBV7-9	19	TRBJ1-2	CASSQVSLRDRDILYGYTF
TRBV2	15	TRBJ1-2	CASSPDPGQAIECTF
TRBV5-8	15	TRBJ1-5	CASSAVTGGNQPQHF
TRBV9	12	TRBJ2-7	CASSPRQGTLYF
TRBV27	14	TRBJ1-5	CASSLAGTNQPQHF
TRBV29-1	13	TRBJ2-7	CSVESSGTYEQYF
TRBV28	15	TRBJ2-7	CASSLSSGSNYEQYF
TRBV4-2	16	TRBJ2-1	CASSQPSGSSYNEQFF
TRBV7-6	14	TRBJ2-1	CASSLLGGRDEQFF
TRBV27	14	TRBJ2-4	CASSPGLAKNIQYF
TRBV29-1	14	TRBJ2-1	CSVQIADPYNEQFF
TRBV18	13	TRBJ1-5	CASSRQSNQPQHF
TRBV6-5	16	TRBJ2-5	CASSYGGPSGWKTQYF
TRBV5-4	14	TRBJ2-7	CASSLAGGPYEQYF
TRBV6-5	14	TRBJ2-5	CASSSVREGETQYF
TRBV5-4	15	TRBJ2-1	CASTRAGATYNEQFF
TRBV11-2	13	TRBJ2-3	CASSQGTGDTQYF
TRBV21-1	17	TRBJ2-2	CASSKETTSGRPGELFF
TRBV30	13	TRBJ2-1	CAWSVQGPNEQFF
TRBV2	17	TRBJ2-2	CASRGLAGGPDTGELFF
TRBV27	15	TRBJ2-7	CASRLTAGNFYEQYF
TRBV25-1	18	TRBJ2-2	CASRGRRGSEDYTGELFF
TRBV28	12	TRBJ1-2	CASNIRYKGYTF
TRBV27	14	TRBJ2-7	CASSPLGPFYEQYF
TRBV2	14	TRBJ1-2	CASSDTGANYGYTF
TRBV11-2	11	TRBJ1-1	CASSGPSEAFF
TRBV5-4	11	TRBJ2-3	CASSLGGTQYF